The clone carrying this T cell receptor beta chain appeared a few times. The data stem from a study of T cells after yellow fever vaccination. TCRdb independently ran MiXCR on the 5' RACE reads; one entry per CDR3 protein. The sample holds about 630,000 distinct CDR3 sequences, approximately 13% seen once. Germline-derived CDR1 and CDR2 are SGHKS and YYEKEE (reference sequence). The V end lost 4 bases, the J end lost 4 bases, and 19 bases lay between the germline ends. CDR3 size: 16 residues. The source material was PBMCs, sampled on the day of the yellow fever booster vaccination. This receptor was taken from a man aged 30 to 45 who received the YFV17D yellow fever vaccine. The rearrangement joins TRBV5-5 to TRBJ2-3; D possibly corresponds to TRBD2 (6 bases). This CDR3 is CASSTGTGLWADTQYF. The CDR3 DNA is TGTGCCAGCAGCACCGGGACGGGACTTTGGGCAGATACGCAGTATTTT.